This T cell receptor beta chain was found in a study of beta chain features in type 1 diabetes. Germline V lookup: CDR1 SGHNT, CDR2 YYREEE (reference sequence). The CDR3 contains 14 residues. Deletions cut 3 bases from V and 6 bases from J, with 12 bases between. Regarding the study as a whole: The study notes PCR might favor shorter templates equally in patients and controls. A closer apparent resemblance between naive, central memory and Treg TCRB repertoires was seen in patients than in healthy donors.

As to this clone: Its antigen is undetermined.

Expressed TCRB transcripts were sequenced after all isolated RNA was converted to cDNA. Sequenced by immunoSEQ multiplex PCR; TCRdb stores in-frame clones only, minus some. The table shows about 450,000 clones, with approximately 10% occurring only once. Sequencing input: naive CD4+ T cells from blood. The sequence was collected from a woman under 30 in good health. The rearrangement uses TRBV5-4 and TRBJ1-4, with TRBD1 as a possible D gene (5 bases). The CDR3 region is CASSSPGTDEKLFF. CDR3 DNA sequence: TGTGCCAGCAGCTCGCCCGGGACGGATGAAAAACTGTTTTTT.